The 8 T cell receptor beta chains below come from one sample, sequenced in a study of cytomegalovirus exposure and HLA in healthy donors. PCR primers comprised 60 Vbeta and 13 Jbeta primers. Sequencing was performed with immunoSEQ multiplex PCR; in TCRdb, only in-frame clones are kept and a portion is missing. This sample has about 150,000 clones, with 80% found just once. Source material: PBMCs. The source is a man younger than 40 in good health and CMV-seropositive.

The chain uses TRBV5-6 and TRBJ2-5; the D gene is possibly TRBD2 (5 bases). The CDR3 is 14 amino acids. Germline assignment: CDR1 SGHDT and CDR2 YYEEEE. The V and J ends lost 3 bases and 2 bases respectively, with 11 bases between them. The CDR3 protein is CASSSGGWQETQYF. The CDR3 nucleotides read TGTGCCAGCAGCTCGGGCGGGTGGCAAGAGACCCAGTACTTC.

The chain has TRBV4-3 and TRBJ2-2; weak D call: TRBD2 (6 bases). Trimming left V 0 bases short and J 9 bases short, with 11 bases between. The CDR3 sequence is 14 residues long. Germline-derived CDR1 and CDR2 are LGHNA and YSLEER. The chain's CDR3 is CASSQEEGARELFF. CDR3 nucleotides: TGCGCCAGCAGCCAAGAGGAGGGAGCGAGGGAGCTGTTTTTT.

This clone was observed a few times. The genes are TRBV19 and TRBJ2-1; D call uncertain. This CDR3 spans 13 amino acids. V lost 3 bases and J lost 5, with 8 bases in between. CDR1 and CDR2 (germline): LNHDA, SQIVND (reference sequence). CDR3 coding DNA: TGTGCCAGTAGTATCGCTAGTAACAATGAGCAGTTCTTC. It encodes CASSIASNNEQFF.

This chain links TRBV6-6 with TRBJ1-1; 7 nucleotides line up with TRBD1. This CDR3 has 13 residues. Germline CDR1 MNHNY, CDR2 SVGAGI (reference sequence). V was pared by 4 bases and J by 8 bases, with 7 bases of the junction left unmatched. The CDR3 nucleotides are TGTGCCAGCAGTTTGGACAGGACAACAGAAGCTTTCTTT. Translation gives CASSLDRTTEAFF.

The V gene is TRBV5-1, the J gene TRBJ2-3; TRBD2 might be the D (6 bases). Trimming pared 0 bases from V and 1 base from J, leaving 18 bases between. This CDR3 spans 18 amino acids. In germline, CDR1 is SGHRS, CDR2 YFSETQ. CDR3 sequence reads: CASSLEGGIGGGTDTQYF. CDR3 nucleotide sequence: TGCGCCAGCAGCTTGGAGGGCGGAATAGGAGGGGGCACAGATACGCAGTATTTT.

V is TRBV6-6 and J is TRBJ1-4; weak D call: TRBD1 (5 bases). V was pared by 2 bases and J by 8 bases, with 9 bases between. The CDR3 length is 13 residues. Germline lookup yields CDR1 MNHNY and CDR2 SVGAGI (reference sequence). The CDR3 DNA reads TGTGCCAGCAGTTACGTGGGGGGGGAAAAACTGTTTTTT. Its protein product is CASSYVGGEKLFF.

About this clone: One end of the junction does not line up with germline, which may come from a read error. The V and J genes are TRBV7-9 and TRBJ2-2, with D possibly matching TRBD2 (5 bases). This CDR3 spans 16 amino acids. CDR1 SEHNR and CDR2 FQNEAQ come from the germline V gene (reference sequence). For the CDR3, the DNA is TGTTCCAGCAACCCCCGCGGGTTAGAGAGCACCGGGGAGCTGTTTTTT. This encodes CSSNPRGLESTGELFF.

The chain combines TRBV15 with TRBJ1-1, with 7 bases aligning to TRBD1. Germline CDR1 reads LNHNV; CDR2 reads YYDKDF (reference sequence). The J segment lost 6 bases and the V segment lost 1 base, leaving 8 bases of the junction unmatched. The CDR3 is 15 residues long. The CDR3 loop is CATSRVRQGVAEAFF. The DNA of the CDR3 is TGTGCCACCAGCAGAGTCAGGCAGGGGGTTGCTGAAGCTTTCTTT. Based on the CDR3 plus reference TRBV15 and TRBJ1-1, the full variable domain is DAMVIQNPRYQVTQFGKPVTLSCSQTLNHNVMYWYQQKSSQAPKLLFHYYDKDFNNEADTPDNFQSRRPNTSFCFLDIRSPGLGDTAMYLCATSRVRQGVAEAFFGQGTRLTVV.